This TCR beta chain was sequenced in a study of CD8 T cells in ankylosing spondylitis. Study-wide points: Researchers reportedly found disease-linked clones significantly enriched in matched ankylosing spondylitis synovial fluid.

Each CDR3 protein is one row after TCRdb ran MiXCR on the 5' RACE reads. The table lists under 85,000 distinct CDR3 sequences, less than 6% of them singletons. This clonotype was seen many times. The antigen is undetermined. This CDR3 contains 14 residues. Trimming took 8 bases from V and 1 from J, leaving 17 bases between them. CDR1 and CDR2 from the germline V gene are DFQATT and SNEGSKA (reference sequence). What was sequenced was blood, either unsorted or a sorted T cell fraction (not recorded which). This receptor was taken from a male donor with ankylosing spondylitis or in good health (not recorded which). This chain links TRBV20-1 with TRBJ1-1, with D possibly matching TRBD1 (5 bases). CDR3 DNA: TGCAGTTCCCCCGGGGCCACTCCGAACACTGAAGCTTTCTTT. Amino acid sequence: CSSPGATPNTEAFF.